These T cell receptor beta chains were read from a single sample in a study of blood T cell repertoires in COVID-19. Clones were sequenced by immunoSEQ multiplex PCR, and TCRdb holds only the in-frame ones, with some missing. Seen here are 140,000 or so clones, approximately 79% observed once, and the top ten hold over 6.5%. Input material: peripheral blood. The source of these receptors is a man aged 50 to 59 with active or convalescent COVID-19. The CDR3 runs from the conserved cysteine through the conserved F or W. A D gene is named only where the DNA matches it firmly. Expanded clones get a size class; other rows say once, few or many, or leave the size out.

clone size: NA; J gene: TRBJ2-5; V gene: TRBV7-3; CDR3 length: 15; D gene: TRBD1; CDR3 DNA: TGTGCCAGCAGCTTCAGGACAGGGGGTTTGGAGACCCAGTACTTC; CDR3 protein: CASSFRTGGLETQYF
clone size: NA; J gene: TRBJ1-3; V gene: TRBV5-1; CDR3 length: 16; D gene: TRBD1; CDR3 DNA: TGCGCCAGCAGCTTCCGGGACAGCCACTCTGGAAACACCATATATTTT; CDR3 protein: CASSFRDSHSGNTIYF
clone size: NA; J gene: TRBJ1-1; V gene: TRBV4-1; CDR3 length: 15; D gene: TRBD1; CDR3 DNA: TGCGCCAGCAGCCAAGGACAGGGATCGAACACTGAAGCTTTCTTT; CDR3 protein: CASSQGQGSNTEAFF
clone size: NA; J gene: TRBJ1-1; V gene: TRBV27; CDR3 length: 15; D gene: TRBD1; CDR3 DNA: TGTGCCAGCAGTTTGGGACAGGGGATGGGCACTGAAGCTTTCTTT; CDR3 protein: CASSLGQGMGTEAFF
clone size: NA; J gene: TRBJ1-5; V gene: TRBV16; CDR3 length: 15; D gene: NA; CDR3 DNA: TGTGCCAGCAGCCAGATGGGGGCCAACAATCAGCCCCAGCATTTT; CDR3 protein: CASSQMGANNQPQHF
clone size: NA; J gene: TRBJ2-3; V gene: TRBV10-2; CDR3 length: 11; D gene: NA; CDR3 DNA: TGCGCCAGCACCTCCACAGATACGCAGTATTTT; CDR3 protein: CASTSTDTQYF
clone size: NA; J gene: TRBJ2-7; V gene: TRBV9; CDR3 length: 14; D gene: NA; CDR3 DNA: TGTGCCAGCAGCGTAGACATGGGGCCGGGTGAGCAGTACTTC; CDR3 protein: CASSVDMGPGEQYF
clone size: NA; J gene: TRBJ1-1; V gene: TRBV27; CDR3 length: 14; D gene: NA; CDR3 DNA: TGTGCCAGCAGTCCCACAGGGATGAATGCTGAAGCTTTCTTT; CDR3 protein: CASSPTGMNAEAFF
clone size: NA; J gene: TRBJ1-1; V gene: TRBV29-1; CDR3 length: 12; D gene: NA; CDR3 DNA: TGCAGCGTTGAAGATCGGGGCACTGAAGCTTTCTTT; CDR3 protein: CSVEDRGTEAFF
clone size: NA; J gene: TRBJ1-1; V gene: TRBV5-1; CDR3 length: 14; D gene: NA; CDR3 DNA: TGCGCCAGCAGCAGTGACATCTCCTACACTGAAGCTTTCTTT; CDR3 protein: CASSSDISYTEAFF
clone size: NA; J gene: TRBJ2-7; V gene: TRBV5-4; CDR3 length: 14; D gene: NA; CDR3 DNA: TGTGCCAGCAGCTTGTGGGAGAGCGGCCTTGAGCAGTACTTC; CDR3 protein: CASSLWESGLEQYF
clone size: NA; J gene: TRBJ2-3; V gene: TRBV6-5; CDR3 length: 14; D gene: TRBD2; CDR3 DNA: TGTGCCGCCCGTACTAGCGGGAGCACAGATACGCAGTATTTT; CDR3 protein: CAARTSGSTDTQYF
clone size: NA; J gene: TRBJ2-3; V gene: TRBV5-1; CDR3 length: 15; D gene: TRBD2; CDR3 DNA: TGCGCCAGCAGGGTCAAATCGGGAGGGGCCGATACGCAGTATTTT; CDR3 protein: CASRVKSGGADTQYF
clone size: NA; J gene: TRBJ2-7; V gene: TRBV5-5; CDR3 length: 16; D gene: TRBD1; CDR3 DNA: TGTGCCAGCAGCTTGGAAGTAGGGGGCGCATCCTACGAGCAGTACTTC; CDR3 protein: CASSLEVGGASYEQYF
clone size: NA; J gene: TRBJ2-2; V gene: TRBV2; CDR3 length: 15; D gene: TRBD2; CDR3 DNA: TGTGCCAGCAGTGGGAGCGGGAGCGGAACCGGGGAGCTGTTTTTT; CDR3 protein: CASSGSGSGTGELFF
clone size: NA; J gene: TRBJ2-5; V gene: TRBV3-1/TRBV3-2; CDR3 length: 14; D gene: NA; CDR3 DNA: TGTGCCAGCAGCCTCTTCGGGATCCCGGAGACCCAGTACTTC; CDR3 protein: CASSLFGIPETQYF
clone size: NA; J gene: TRBJ1-1; V gene: TRBV30; CDR3 length: 12; D gene: NA; CDR3 DNA: TGTGCCTGGAACAGGTTGGACACTGAAGCTTTCTTT; CDR3 protein: CAWNRLDTEAFF
clone size: NA; J gene: TRBJ1-6; V gene: TRBV7-8; CDR3 length: 16; D gene: TRBD1; CDR3 DNA: TGTGCCAGCAGCTTAGGGGCGACAGGGAGGAGTTCACCCCTCCACTTT; CDR3 protein: CASSLGATGRSSPLHF
clone size: NA; J gene: TRBJ2-1; V gene: TRBV19; CDR3 length: 13; D gene: TRBD2; CDR3 DNA: TGTGCCAGTAGTCTCTCGGGACTAGCGGCCCAGTTCTTC; CDR3 protein: CASSLSGLAAQFF
clone size: NA; J gene: TRBJ2-1; V gene: TRBV3-1/TRBV3-2; CDR3 length: 12; D gene: TRBD2; CDR3 DNA: TGTGCCAGCAGCTGGACTAGCAATGAGCAGTTCTTC; CDR3 protein: CASSWTSNEQFF
clone size: NA; J gene: TRBJ1-6; V gene: TRBV25-1; CDR3 length: 12; D gene: NA; CDR3 DNA: TGTGCCAGCAGTGAGACATATTCACCCCTCCACTTT; CDR3 protein: CASSETYSPLHF
clone size: NA; J gene: TRBJ2-1; V gene: TRBV2; CDR3 length: 14; D gene: TRBD1; CDR3 DNA: TGTGCCAGAGGTGGACAGGGTTCGTACAATGAGCAGTTCTTC; CDR3 protein: CARGGQGSYNEQFF
clone size: few; J gene: TRBJ1-6; V gene: TRBV28; CDR3 length: 15; D gene: TRBD1; CDR3 DNA: TGTGCCAGCAGTTCCCGGGACAGTTATAATTCACCCCTCCACTTT; CDR3 protein: CASSSRDSYNSPLHF
clone size: NA; J gene: TRBJ2-1; V gene: TRBV28; CDR3 length: 14; D gene: TRBD2; CDR3 DNA: TGTGCCAGCCATACTAGCGGGAGTAAACTATTGTTGTTCTTC; CDR3 protein: CASHTSGSKLLLFF
clone size: NA; J gene: TRBJ2-2; V gene: TRBV7-3; CDR3 length: 15; D gene: NA; CDR3 DNA: TGTGCCAGCAGCCAAATGGGGGCGGGCACCGGGGAGCTGTTTTTT; CDR3 protein: CASSQMGAGTGELFF
clone size: few; J gene: TRBJ1-1; V gene: TRBV18; CDR3 length: 11; D gene: NA; CDR3 DNA: TGTGCCAGCTCACCCCAGGGAGAAGCTTTCTTT; CDR3 protein: CASSPQGEAFF